This T cell receptor (beta chain) was retrieved from a study of control samples from healthy donors and cancer patients. With 2 bases clipped from V and 4 bases from J, the junction kept 13 bases outside the gene matches. The length of the CDR3 is 17 residues. The germline CDR1 and CDR2 sequences are LGHNA and YNFKEQ. Some clones are missing from TCRdb's copy, which holds only in-frame ones; the method was immunoSEQ multiplex PCR. The sample has about 130,000 clones; around nine tenths are singletons. The chain links TRBV4-2 to TRBJ1-1; 7 nucleotides agree with TRBD1. The TCR sequence derives from a man in his forties or fifties in good health. Input material: blood. DNA of the CDR3: TGTGCCAGCAGCCAACGGGACAGCCCTGGGATTGGCACTGAAGCTTTCTTT. Translated, it gives CASSQRDSPGIGTEAFF.